This T cell receptor beta chain was documented in a study of T cell repertoires in aging, cancer and after chemotherapy. Across the whole study: Donor ages fell into six groups from 30 or younger up to 70 or older.

Remarks on this clonotype: Its matching antigen is unknown.

TRB rearrangements spanning V, D and J were amplified using mixed TRB-A/B primers. Using its own MiXCR run on the multiplex PCR reads, TCRdb lists one record per CDR3 protein. This repertoire shows about 17,000 distinct CDR3 sequences, 45% to 55% found once; its top ten account for about 10%. V lost 3 bases to trimming and J lost 0 bases, with 16 bases between them. The germline V gene encodes CDR1 SGHNT and CDR2 YYREEE (reference sequence). This CDR3 has 17 residues. Study-wide findings and caveats: Untreated cancer patients had significantly lower blood TCR diversity than age-matched healthy donors. Loss of evenness, beyond lost richness, contributed to age-related TCR diversity decline in cancer patients.

The template was genomic DNA from peripheral blood, not RNA. The J gene is TRBJ2-1, the V gene TRBV5-4, with a weak D call TRBD2 (5 bases). The sequence was obtained from a human donor in good health. Sequencing input: blood. This chain's CDR3 is CASSSPRGLGSYNEQFF. CDR3 nucleotide sequence: TGTGCCAGCAGCTCCCCCCGAGGGCTAGGCTCCTACAATGAGCAGTTCTTC.